This entry features one T cell receptor (beta chain) sequence. Its antigen is still unknown. Next came a second PCR, run for about 7 to 12 cycles, which used a sample-barcoded 5' primer along with a J-beta primer mix. Each CDR3 protein gets one entry after TCRdb re-called the 5' RACE reads with MiXCR. The sample has roughly 800,000 distinct CDR3 sequences; 55% to 75% are singletons. The sample comes from a study of blood T cells in healthy people across ages. Overall study findings and caveats: Across the age range, TCR beta diversity per million T cells fell in a roughly linear way. Researchers report that TCR beta diversity correlated strongly with naive T cell percentage. When one million T cells were used, diversity estimates were thought to be underestimates.

This CDR3 is 12 amino acids long. V dropped 3 bases and J dropped 4 bases, with 9 bases sitting between them. Germline V gene sequence: CDR1 DFQATT, CDR2 SNEGSKA (reference sequence). This receptor was identified in a man aged 25-40 years in good health. Material: blood. The chain links TRBV20-1 to TRBJ2-5, with D possibly being TRBD2 (5 bases). The CDR3 nucleotides read TGCAGTGCTAGTGTGAGCGGAGAGACCCAGTACTTC. Translating it yields CSASVSGETQYF.